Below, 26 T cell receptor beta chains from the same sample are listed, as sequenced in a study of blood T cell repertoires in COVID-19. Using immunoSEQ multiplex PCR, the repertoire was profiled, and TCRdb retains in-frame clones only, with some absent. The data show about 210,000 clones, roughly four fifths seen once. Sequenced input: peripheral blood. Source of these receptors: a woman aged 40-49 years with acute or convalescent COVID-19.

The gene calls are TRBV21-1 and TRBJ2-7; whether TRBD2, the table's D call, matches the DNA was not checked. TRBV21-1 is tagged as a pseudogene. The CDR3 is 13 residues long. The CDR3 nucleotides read TGTGCCAGCACCAAGCGGGTCTCCTACGAGCAGTACTTC. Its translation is CASTKRVSYEQYF.

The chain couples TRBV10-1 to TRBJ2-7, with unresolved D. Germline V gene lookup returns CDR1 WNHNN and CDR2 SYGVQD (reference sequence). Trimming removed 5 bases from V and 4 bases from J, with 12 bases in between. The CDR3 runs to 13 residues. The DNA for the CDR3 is TGCGCCAGCAGTTTTAACAGTACTTACGAGCAGTACTTC. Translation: CASSFNSTYEQYF.

CDR3 residues: CASSPGLAATDTQYF. In DNA form, the CDR3 reads TGTGCCAGCTCACCAGGTCTAGCGGCTACAGATACGCAGTATTTT. The V gene is TRBV18, the J gene TRBJ2-3, with TRBD2 matching over 7 bases. Germline V gene lookup returns CDR1 KGHSH and CDR2 LQKENI. V trimming: 2 bases; J trimming: 3 bases; junction bases outside the gene matches: 5. This CDR3 has 15 residues.

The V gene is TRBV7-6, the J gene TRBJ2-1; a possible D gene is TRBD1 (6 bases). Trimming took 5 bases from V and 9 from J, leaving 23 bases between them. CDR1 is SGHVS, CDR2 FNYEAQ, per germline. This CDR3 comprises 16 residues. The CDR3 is CASSKGGVYPVGEQFF. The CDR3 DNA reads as TGTGCCAGCAGCAAAGGGGGAGTTTACCCCGTGGGTGAGCAGTTCTTC.

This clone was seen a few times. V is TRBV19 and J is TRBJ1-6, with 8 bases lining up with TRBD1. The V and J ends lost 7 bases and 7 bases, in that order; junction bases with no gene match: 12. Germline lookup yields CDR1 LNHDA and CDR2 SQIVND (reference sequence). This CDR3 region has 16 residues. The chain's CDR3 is CASTSPGGKINSPLHF. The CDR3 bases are TGTGCCAGTACCTCTCCAGGGGGCAAAATCAATTCACCCCTCCACTTT.

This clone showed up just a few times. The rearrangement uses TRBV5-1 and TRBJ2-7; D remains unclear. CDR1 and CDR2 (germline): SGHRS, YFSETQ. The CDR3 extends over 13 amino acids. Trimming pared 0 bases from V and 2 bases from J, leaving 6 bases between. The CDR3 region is CASSLDSTYEQYF. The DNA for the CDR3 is TGCGCCAGCAGCTTGGACAGTACCTACGAGCAGTACTTC.

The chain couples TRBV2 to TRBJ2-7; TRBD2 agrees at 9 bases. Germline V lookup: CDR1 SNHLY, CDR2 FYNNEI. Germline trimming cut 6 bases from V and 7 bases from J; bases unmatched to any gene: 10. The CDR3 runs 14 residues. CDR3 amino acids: CASRPPASGDEQYF. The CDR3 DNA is TGTGCCAGCAGGCCCCCGGCTAGCGGGGATGAGCAGTACTTC.

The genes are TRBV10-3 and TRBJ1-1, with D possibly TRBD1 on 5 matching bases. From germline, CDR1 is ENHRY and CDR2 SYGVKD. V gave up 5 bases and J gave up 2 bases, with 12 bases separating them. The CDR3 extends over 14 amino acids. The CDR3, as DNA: TGTGCCATCAGTAAACAGGTAGATAACACTGAAGCTTTCTTT. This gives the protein CAISKQVDNTEAFF.

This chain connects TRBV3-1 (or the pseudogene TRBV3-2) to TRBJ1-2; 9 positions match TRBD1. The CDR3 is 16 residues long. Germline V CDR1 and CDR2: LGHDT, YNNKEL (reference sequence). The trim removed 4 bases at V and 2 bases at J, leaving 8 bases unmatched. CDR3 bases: TGTGCCAGCAGCCGAGGGACTGGACAGGGGAACTATGGCTACACCTTC. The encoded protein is CASSRGTGQGNYGYTF.

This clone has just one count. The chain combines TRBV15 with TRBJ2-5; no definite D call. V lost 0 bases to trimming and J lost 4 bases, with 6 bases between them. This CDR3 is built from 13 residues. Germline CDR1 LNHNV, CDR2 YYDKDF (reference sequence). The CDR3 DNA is TGTGCCACCAGCAGAGATATAGTAGAGACCCAGTACTTC. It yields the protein CATSRDIVETQYF.

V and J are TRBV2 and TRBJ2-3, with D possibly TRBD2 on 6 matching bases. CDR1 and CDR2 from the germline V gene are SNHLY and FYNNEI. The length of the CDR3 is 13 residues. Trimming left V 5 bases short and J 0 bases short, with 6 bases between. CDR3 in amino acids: CASSRGSTDTQYF. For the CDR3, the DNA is TGTGCCAGCAGTCGGGGGAGCACAGATACGCAGTATTTT. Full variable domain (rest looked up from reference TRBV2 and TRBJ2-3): EPEVTQTPSHQVTQMGQEVILRCVPISNHLYFYWYRQILGQKVEFLVSFYNNEISEKSEIFDDQFSVERPDGSNFTLKIRSTKLEDSAMYFCASSRGSTDTQYFGPGTRLTVL.

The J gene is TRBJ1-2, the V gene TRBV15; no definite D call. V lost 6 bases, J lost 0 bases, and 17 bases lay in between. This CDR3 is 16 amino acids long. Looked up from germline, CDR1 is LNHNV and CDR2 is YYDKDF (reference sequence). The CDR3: CATSPFDTTANYGYTF. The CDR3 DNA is TGTGCCACCAGTCCCTTCGACACAACGGCTAACTATGGCTACACCTTC.

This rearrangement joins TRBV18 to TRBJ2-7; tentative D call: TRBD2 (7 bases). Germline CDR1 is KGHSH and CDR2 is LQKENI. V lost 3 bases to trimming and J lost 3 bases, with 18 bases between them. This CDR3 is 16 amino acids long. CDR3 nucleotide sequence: TGTGCCAGCTCACCCCAGGGCGGGGGCTCCTTCTACGAGCAGTACTTC. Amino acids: CASSPQGGGSFYEQYF.

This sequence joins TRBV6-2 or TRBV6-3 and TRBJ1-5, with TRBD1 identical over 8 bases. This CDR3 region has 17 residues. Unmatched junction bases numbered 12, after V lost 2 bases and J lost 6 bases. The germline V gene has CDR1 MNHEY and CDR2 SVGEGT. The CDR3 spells CASSYKAGGAWGQPQHF. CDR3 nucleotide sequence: TGTGCCAGCAGTTACAAGGCAGGGGGCGCGTGGGGTCAGCCCCAGCATTTT.

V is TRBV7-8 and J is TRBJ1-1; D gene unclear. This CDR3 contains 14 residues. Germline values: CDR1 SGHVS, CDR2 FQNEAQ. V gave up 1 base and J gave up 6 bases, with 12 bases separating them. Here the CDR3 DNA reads TGTGCCAGCAGCTTAGGACGGGTGGAGGCTGAAGCTTTCTTT. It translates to CASSLGRVEAEAFF.

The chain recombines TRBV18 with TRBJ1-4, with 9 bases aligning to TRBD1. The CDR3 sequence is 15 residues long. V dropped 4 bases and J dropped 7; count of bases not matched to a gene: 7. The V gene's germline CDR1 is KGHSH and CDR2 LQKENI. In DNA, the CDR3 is TGTGCCAGCTCACACCGGGACAGGGTATCTGAAAAACTGTTTTTT. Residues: CASSHRDRVSEKLFF.

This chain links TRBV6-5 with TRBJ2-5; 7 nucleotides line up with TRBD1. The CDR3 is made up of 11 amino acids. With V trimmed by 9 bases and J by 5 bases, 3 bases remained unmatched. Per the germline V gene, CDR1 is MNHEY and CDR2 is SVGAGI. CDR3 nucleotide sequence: TGTGCCAGTGGGGACAGCGAGACCCAGTACTTC. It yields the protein CASGDSETQYF.

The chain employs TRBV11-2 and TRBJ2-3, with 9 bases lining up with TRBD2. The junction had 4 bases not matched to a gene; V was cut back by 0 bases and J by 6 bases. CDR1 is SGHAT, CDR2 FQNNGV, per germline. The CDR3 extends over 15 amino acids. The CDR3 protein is CASSLDLSGRDTQYF. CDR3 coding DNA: TGTGCCAGCAGCTTAGATTTGAGCGGGAGGGATACGCAGTATTTT.

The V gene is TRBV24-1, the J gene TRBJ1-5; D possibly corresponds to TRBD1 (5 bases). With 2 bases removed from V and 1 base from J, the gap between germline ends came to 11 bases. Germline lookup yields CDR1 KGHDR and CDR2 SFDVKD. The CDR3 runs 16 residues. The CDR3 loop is CATSDSGAGSNQPQHF. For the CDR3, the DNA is TGTGCCACCAGTGATTCCGGGGCGGGAAGCAATCAGCCCCAGCATTTT.

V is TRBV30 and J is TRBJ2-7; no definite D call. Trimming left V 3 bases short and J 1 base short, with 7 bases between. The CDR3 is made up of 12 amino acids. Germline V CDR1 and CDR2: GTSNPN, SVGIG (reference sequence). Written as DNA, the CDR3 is TGTGCCTGGAGAAGAGTTTCCTACGAGCAGTACTTC. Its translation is CAWRRVSYEQYF.

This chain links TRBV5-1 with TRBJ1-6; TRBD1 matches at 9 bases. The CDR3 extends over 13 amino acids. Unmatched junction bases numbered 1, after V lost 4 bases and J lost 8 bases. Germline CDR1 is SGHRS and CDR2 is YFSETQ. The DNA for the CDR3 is TGCGCCAGCAGCCGGGACAGGGATTCACCCCTCCACTTT. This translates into CASSRDRDSPLHF.

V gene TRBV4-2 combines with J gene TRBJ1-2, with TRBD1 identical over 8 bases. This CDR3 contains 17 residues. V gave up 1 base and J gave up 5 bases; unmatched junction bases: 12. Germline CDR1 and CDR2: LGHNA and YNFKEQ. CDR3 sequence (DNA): TGTGCCAGCAGCCAAGTCAACGGACAGGGAGCATGGTATGGCTACACCTTC. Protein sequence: CASSQVNGQGAWYGYTF.

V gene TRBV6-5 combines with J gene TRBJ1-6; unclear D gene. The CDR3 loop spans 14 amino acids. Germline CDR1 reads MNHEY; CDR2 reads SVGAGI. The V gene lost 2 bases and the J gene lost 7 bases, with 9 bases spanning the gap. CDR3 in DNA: TGTGCCAGCAGTTACGCACAACCGAATTCACCCCTCCACTTT. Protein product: CASSYAQPNSPLHF.

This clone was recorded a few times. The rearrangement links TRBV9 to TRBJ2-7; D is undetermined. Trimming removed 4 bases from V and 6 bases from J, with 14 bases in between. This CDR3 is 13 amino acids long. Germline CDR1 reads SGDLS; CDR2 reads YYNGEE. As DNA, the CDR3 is TGTGCCAGCAGCCCACCAACGCGTCCCGAGCAGTACTTC. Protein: CASSPPTRPEQYF.

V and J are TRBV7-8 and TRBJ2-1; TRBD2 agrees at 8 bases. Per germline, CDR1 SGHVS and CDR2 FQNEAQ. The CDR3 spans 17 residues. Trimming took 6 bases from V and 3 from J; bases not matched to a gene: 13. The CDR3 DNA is TGTGCCAGCAGTTTGAGTAGAGCGGGAGAAAGCTACAATGAGCAGTTCTTC. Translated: CASSLSRAGESYNEQFF.

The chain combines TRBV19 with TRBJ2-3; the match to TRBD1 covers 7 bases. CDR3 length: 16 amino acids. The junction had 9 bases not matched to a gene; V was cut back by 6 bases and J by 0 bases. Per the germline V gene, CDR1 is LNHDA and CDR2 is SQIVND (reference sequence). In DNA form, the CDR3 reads TGTGCCAGTAGCCCAAGGGGACAGTTTAGCACAGATACGCAGTATTTT. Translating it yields CASSPRGQFSTDTQYF.